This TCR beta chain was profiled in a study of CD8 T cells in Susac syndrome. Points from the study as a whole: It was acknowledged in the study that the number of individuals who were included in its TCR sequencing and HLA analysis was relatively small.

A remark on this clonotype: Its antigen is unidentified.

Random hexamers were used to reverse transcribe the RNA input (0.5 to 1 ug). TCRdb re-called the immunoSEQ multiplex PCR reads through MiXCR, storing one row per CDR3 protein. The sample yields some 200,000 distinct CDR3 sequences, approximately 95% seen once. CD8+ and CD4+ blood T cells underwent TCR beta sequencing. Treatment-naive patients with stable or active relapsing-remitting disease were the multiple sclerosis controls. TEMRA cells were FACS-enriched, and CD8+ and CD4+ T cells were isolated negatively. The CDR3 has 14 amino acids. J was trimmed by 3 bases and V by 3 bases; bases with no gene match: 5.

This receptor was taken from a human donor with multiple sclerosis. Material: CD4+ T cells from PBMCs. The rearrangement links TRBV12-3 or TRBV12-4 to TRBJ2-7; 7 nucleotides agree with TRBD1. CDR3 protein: CASSFPDRSYEQYF. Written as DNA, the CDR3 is TGTGCCAGCAGTTTCCCGGACAGGAGCTACGAGCAGTACTTC.